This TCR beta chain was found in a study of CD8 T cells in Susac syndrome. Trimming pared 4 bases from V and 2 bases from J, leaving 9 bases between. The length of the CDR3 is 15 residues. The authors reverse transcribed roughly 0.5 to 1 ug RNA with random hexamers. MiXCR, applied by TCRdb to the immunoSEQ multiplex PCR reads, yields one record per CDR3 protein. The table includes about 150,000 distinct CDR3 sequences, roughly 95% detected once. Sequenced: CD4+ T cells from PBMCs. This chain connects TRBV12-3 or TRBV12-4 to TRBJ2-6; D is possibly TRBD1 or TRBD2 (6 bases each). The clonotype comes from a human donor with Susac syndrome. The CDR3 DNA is TGTGCCAGCAGTTGGAGGGGGACTGGGGCCAACGTCCTGACTTTC. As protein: CASSWRGTGANVLTF.